What follows are 13 T cell receptor beta chains derived from one specimen sequenced in a study of blood T cell repertoires in COVID-19. The method was immunoSEQ multiplex PCR; TCRdb's version includes in-frame clones alone and lacks a portion of them. The table has 150,000 to 200,000 clones, about 86% seen once. The sample consisted of peripheral blood. The receptors here all came from an older woman with COVID-19, enrolled during active disease.

The chain joins TRBV28 to TRBJ2-3, with 8 bases matching TRBD1. V gave up 6 bases and J gave up 7 bases; unmatched junction bases: 12. This CDR3 contains 15 residues. Per the germline V gene, CDR1 is MDHEN and CDR2 is SYDVKM. For the CDR3, the DNA is TGTGCCAGCAGCAAATTGACAGGGGATGGAAATACGCAGTATTTT. This gives the protein CASSKLTGDGNTQYF.

This sequence joins TRBV28 and TRBJ2-1, with TRBD2 matching over 11 bases. V gave up 5 bases and J gave up 9 bases; unmatched junction bases: 9. The CDR3 contains 15 residues. Germline V gene lookup returns CDR1 MDHEN and CDR2 SYDVKM. CDR3 protein: CASSLTSGSLREQFF. CDR3 nucleotide sequence: TGTGCCAGCAGTCTCACTAGCGGGAGCCTTCGTGAGCAGTTCTTC.

This chain links TRBV18 with TRBJ2-6; 9 bases are shared with TRBD1. The CDR3 spans 19 residues. The V segment lost 4 bases and the J segment 1 base; nucleotides outside the gene matches: 11. The germline V gene has CDR1 KGHSH and CDR2 LQKENI. For the CDR3, the DNA is TGTGCCAGCTCACGGACAGGGGACAGAGGTGGATCTGGGGCCAACGTCCTGACTTTC. Translating gives CASSRTGDRGGSGANVLTF.

The chain has TRBV28 and TRBJ1-3; 9 bases match TRBD1. Germline V gene sequence: CDR1 MDHEN, CDR2 SYDVKM. The V segment lost 6 bases and the J segment 3 bases; nucleotides outside the gene matches: 12. CDR3 length equals 17 residues. CDR3 DNA sequence: TGTGCCAGCAGGGCAGGGGACAGGGTGGTCGGTGGAAACACCATATATTTT. It yields the protein CASRAGDRVVGGNTIYF.

The V and J genes are TRBV6-4 and TRBJ1-2; the match to TRBD1 covers 10 bases. The CDR3 has 16 amino acids. Losses at the gene ends were 5 bases for V and 0 bases for J; bases not matched to a gene: 6. Germline V gene sequence: CDR1 MRHNA, CDR2 SNTAGT. The CDR3 reads CASSKGTGVPNYGYTF. The CDR3 DNA follows: TGTGCCAGCAGTAAGGGGACAGGGGTTCCTAACTATGGCTACACCTTC.

As for this clone: Other DNA sequences in the same sample also yield this CDR3. The J gene is TRBJ1-5, the V gene TRBV19, with a tentative D call TRBD1 (6 bases). Germline lookup yields CDR1 LNHDA and CDR2 SQIVND (reference sequence). V was trimmed by 4 bases and J by 1 base, leaving 8 bases between them. This CDR3 comprises 14 residues. The CDR3 protein is CASSKTGSNQPQHF. In DNA, the CDR3 is TGTGCCAGTAGTAAAACAGGGAGCAATCAGCCCCAGCATTTT.

This chain connects TRBV7-3 to TRBJ2-1; TRBD2 aligns across 12 bases. Trimming at V came to 5 bases and at J to 6 bases, leaving 5 bases not matched to a gene. The CDR3 is made up of 15 amino acids. CDR1 and CDR2 from the germline V gene are SGHTA and FQGTGA. CDR3 sequence: CASSTLAGGSNEQFF. The CDR3 DNA sequence: TGTGCCAGCAGCACCCTAGCGGGAGGGTCCAATGAGCAGTTCTTC.

The gene calls are TRBV4-1 and TRBJ1-1; a weak D match, TRBD1 (5 bases). Germline V CDR1 and CDR2: MGHRA, YSYEKL. Trimming shortened V by 0 bases and J by 5 bases, and 7 bases separated the two germline ends. This CDR3 contains 13 residues. This CDR3 reads CASSQDQGTEAFF. In DNA, the CDR3 is TGCGCCAGCAGCCAAGATCAGGGTACTGAAGCTTTCTTT.

The chain has TRBV19 and TRBJ2-3; maybe TRBD1 (5 bases). In germline, CDR1 is LNHDA, CDR2 SQIVND (reference sequence). This CDR3 contains 14 residues. Trimming left V 9 bases short and J 0 bases short, with 13 bases between. The CDR3 DNA reads TGTGCCAGCACCAGGGCGCAGAGCACAGATACGCAGTATTTT. Residues: CASTRAQSTDTQYF.

J is TRBJ1-2 and V is TRBV24-1; 7 bases agree with TRBD1. V dropped 2 bases and J dropped 8; count of bases not matched to a gene: 4. Germline assignment: CDR1 KGHDR and CDR2 SFDVKD. This CDR3 is built from 13 residues. The chain's CDR3 is CATSDSGQRGYTF. The CDR3 DNA reads TGTGCCACCAGTGATTCGGGACAGCGGGGCTACACCTTC.

The CDR3 loop reads CASSLVLILSSGANVLTF. In nucleotides, the CDR3 is TGTGCCAGCAGCTTAGTGCTCATACTTAGCTCTGGGGCCAACGTCCTGACTTTC. This sequence joins TRBV7-9 and TRBJ2-6, with D unclear. CDR1 SEHNR and CDR2 FQNEAQ come from the germline V gene (reference sequence). Trimming took off 1 base at V and 0 bases at J, with 13 bases between the two ends. This CDR3 has 18 residues.

V gene TRBV2 combines with J gene TRBJ1-5; D is possibly TRBD1 (5 bases). There are 15 residues in the CDR3. CDR1 is SNHLY and CDR2 is FYNNEI in the germline V gene. V was shortened by 3 bases and J by 4 bases, with 13 bases between the two germline ends. The CDR3 DNA reads as TGTGCCAGCAGTGAGGGCAGGGTCCTAAATCAGCCCCAGCATTTT. Translating it yields CASSEGRVLNQPQHF.

The chain links TRBV27 to TRBJ1-5; no clear D. Germline CDR1 reads MNHEY; CDR2 reads SMNVEV (reference sequence). CDR3 size: 17 residues. V lost 3 bases and J lost 2, with 17 bases in between. The CDR3 spells CASSFSDTLGGNQPQHF. CDR3 nucleotide sequence: TGTGCCAGCAGTTTCTCTGACACTCTCGGGGGCAATCAGCCCCAGCATTTT.